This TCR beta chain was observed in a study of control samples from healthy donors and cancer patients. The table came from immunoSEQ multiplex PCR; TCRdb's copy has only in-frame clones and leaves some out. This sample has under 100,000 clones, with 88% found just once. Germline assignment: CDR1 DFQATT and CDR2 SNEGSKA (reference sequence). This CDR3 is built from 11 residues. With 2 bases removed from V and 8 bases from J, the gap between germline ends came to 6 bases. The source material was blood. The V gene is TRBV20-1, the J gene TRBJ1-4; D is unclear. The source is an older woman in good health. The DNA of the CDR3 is TGCAGTGCTAGAATCAGGGAAAAACTGTTTTTT. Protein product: CSARIREKLFF.